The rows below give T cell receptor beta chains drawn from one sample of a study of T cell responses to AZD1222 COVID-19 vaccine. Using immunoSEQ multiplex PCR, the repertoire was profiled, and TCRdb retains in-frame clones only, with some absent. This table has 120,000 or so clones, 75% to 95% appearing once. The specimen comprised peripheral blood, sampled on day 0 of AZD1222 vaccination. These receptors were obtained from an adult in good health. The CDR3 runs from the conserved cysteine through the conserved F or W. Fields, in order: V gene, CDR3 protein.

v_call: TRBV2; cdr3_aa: CASRQGDQPQHF
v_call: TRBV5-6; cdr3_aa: CASSLGVDGSGDTQYF
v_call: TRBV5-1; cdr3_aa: CASSLGGTSGHNEQFF
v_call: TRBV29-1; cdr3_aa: CSANGGRTGKTQYF
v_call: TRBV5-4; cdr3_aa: CASSLPNSPLHF
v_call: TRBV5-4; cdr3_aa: CASSAVMNTEAFF
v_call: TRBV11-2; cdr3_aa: CASSLDPSNNEQFF
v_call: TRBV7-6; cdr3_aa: CASSLGGTGGNIQYF
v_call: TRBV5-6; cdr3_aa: CASSFGLNGGELFF
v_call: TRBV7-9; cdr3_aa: CASSLGLAGVRDEQFF
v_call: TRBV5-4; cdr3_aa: CASSLAGGQVGELFF
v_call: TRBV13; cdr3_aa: CASSLTPGTSGTPGRTDTQYF
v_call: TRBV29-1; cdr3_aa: CSVAASPMDNEQFF
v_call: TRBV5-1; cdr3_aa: CASSLNRGQEETQYF
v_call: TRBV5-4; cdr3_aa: CASSPDSSAHYGYTF
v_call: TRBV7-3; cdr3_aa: CASSPRGGRGTQYF
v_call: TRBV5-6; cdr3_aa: CASSWIQQTQYF
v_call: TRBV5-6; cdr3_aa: CASSPVVWGRNYGYTF
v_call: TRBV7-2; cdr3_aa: CASSLGGGVETQYF
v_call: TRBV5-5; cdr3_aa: CASSLAEGYQPQHF
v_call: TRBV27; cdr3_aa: CASSSHPRTGSNEKLFF
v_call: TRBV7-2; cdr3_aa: CASSLNRDRGSWTSPLHF
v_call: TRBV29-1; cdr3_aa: CSAGTGFTGELFF
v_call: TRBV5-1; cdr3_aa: CASSLLGSGQETQYF
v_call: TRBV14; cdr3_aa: CASSQEHTSKYF
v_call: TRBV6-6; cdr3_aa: CASSPGTSGYHSYEQYF
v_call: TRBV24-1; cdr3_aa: CATSDFGTNQPQHF
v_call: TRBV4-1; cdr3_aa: CASSQGNDPTYEQYF
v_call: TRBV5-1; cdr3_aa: CASSRSGSSYEQYF
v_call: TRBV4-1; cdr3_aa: CASSPLGVSGYTF
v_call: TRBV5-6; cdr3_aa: CASSPQTGLTGNEQFF
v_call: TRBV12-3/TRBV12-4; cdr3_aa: CASRISSGNTIYF